The 28 T cell receptor beta chains below come from one sample, sequenced in a study of CXCR3-negative and CXCR3-positive naive CD8 T cells (dated by TCRdb to the late 2010s). Sequencing used a NextSeq 550. The Human TCR Profiling Kit (MiLaboratory) was used to prepare UMI-labeled 5' RACE TRB cDNA libraries. After the reads were reprocessed by TCRdb, one entry was made per CDR3 protein sequence, with no DNA. The sample's table lists a count of 120,000 or so distinct CDR3 sequences. The ten biggest clones cover 0.59% of the sample. Overall study results and their limits: TRB CDR3s from CXCR3-positive naive cells showed higher hydrophobicity (lower Kidera factor 4), lower energy, and higher strength and volume indices than CXCR3-negative naive cells.

No antigen is known for these receptors. Sequences were obtained from naive CXCR3+ CD8+ T cells from blood. Taken with the paper, the label for cell subset or site translates to: CD45RO-CCR7+CD27+CD95- naive CD8+ T cells expressing CXCR3 (TNR3+). The receptor source for this set is a human donor in good health. Some clones in this sample may be carry-over from other donors' samples.

CDR3 loop: CASSFGAIGYTGELFF. The V and J genes are TRBV12-3 or TRBV12-4 and TRBJ2-2; TCRdb's D call, TRBD1, is unchecked because there is no DNA. The CDR3 is 16 amino acids.

The V and J genes are TRBV13 and TRBJ2-7; TCRdb's assignment of TRBD1 cannot be checked, as there is no DNA. This CDR3 is 15 amino acids long. The germline gives CDR1 PRHDT, CDR2 FYEKMQ (reference sequence). The CDR3 loop reads CASSRDRSLGAQQYF. The whole variable domain, remainder taken from reference TRBV13 and TRBJ2-7, is AAGVIQSPRHLIKEKRETATLKCYPIPRHDTVYWYQQGPGQDPQFLISFYEKMQSDKGSIPDRFSAQQFSDYHSELNMSSLELGDSALYFCASSRDRSLGAQQYFGPGTRLTVT.

The CDR3 reads CSAVGTASGGTEAFF. The chain links TRBV29-1 to TRBJ1-1; the TCRdb D gene call, TRBD1, has no DNA to confirm it. The CDR3 contains 15 residues. Germline V gene sequence: CDR1 SQVTM, CDR2 ANQGSEA. The complete variable domain, with remaining parts taken from reference TRBV29-1 and TRBJ1-1, reads SAVISQKPSRDICQRGTSLTIQCQVDSQVTMMFWYRQQPGQSLTLIATANQGSEATYESGFVIDKFPISRPNLTFSTLTVSNMSPEDSSIYLCSAVGTASGGTEAFFGQGTRLTVV.

The V gene is TRBV3-1, the J gene TRBJ1-1. From germline, CDR1 is LGHDT and CDR2 YNNKEL (reference sequence). This CDR3 is built from 12 residues. The CDR3 protein is CASSPFGTEAFF.

V and J are TRBV7-8 and TRBJ2-1. The germline gives CDR1 SGHVS, CDR2 FQNEAQ. This CDR3 has 15 residues. The CDR3 here is CASSLALSSYNEQFF.

V and J are TRBV29-1 and TRBJ1-2. CDR1 SQVTM and CDR2 ANQGSEA come from the germline V gene. This CDR3 contains 15 residues. This CDR3 is CSVEEGGAFDYGYTF.

The chain uses TRBV3-1 and TRBJ2-7; TCRdb calls TRBD2, which cannot be checked without DNA. The CDR3 is made up of 14 amino acids. The germline V gene encodes CDR1 LGHDT and CDR2 YNNKEL (reference sequence). Here the CDR3 reads CASSQPGLGSEQYF.

The J gene is TRBJ1-2, the V gene TRBV6-2 or TRBV6-3; TCRdb designates TRBD1, a call that cannot be tested without DNA. The CDR3 totals 21 residues. Germline V gene sequence: CDR1 MNHEY, CDR2 SVGEGT. CDR3 loop: CASSYSVTGPVGAFHRYGYTF.

This chain links TRBV27 with TRBJ1-1; TCRdb designates TRBD1, a call that cannot be tested without DNA. CDR1 is MNHEY, CDR2 SMNVEV, per germline (reference sequence). This CDR3 has 15 amino acids. The CDR3 loop is CASSFHTGMNTEAFF.

The chain uses TRBV30 and TRBJ1-2; the TRBD1 assignment by TCRdb is unverifiable without DNA. CDR1 and CDR2 (germline): GTSNPN, SVGIG (reference sequence). The CDR3 sequence is 13 residues long. The CDR3 is CARRTGFDYGYTF.

This rearrangement joins TRBV28 to TRBJ1-5. Germline CDR1 and CDR2: MDHEN and SYDVKM. The CDR3 extends over 14 amino acids. The CDR3 here is CASSLAYSNQPQHF.

This sequence joins TRBV7-6 and TRBJ2-7; with no DNA, the TCRdb D assignment of TRBD1 cannot be verified. Germline V gives CDR1 SGHVS, CDR2 FNYEAQ. This CDR3 region has 15 residues. CDR3 residues: CASSPTGASDDEQYF.

The chain uses TRBV5-1 and TRBJ2-3; TCRdb designates TRBD1, a call that cannot be tested without DNA. The CDR3 totals 14 residues. Germline-derived CDR1 and CDR2 are SGHRS and YFSETQ. CDR3 region: CASSLAQGADTQYF.

The CDR3 loop is CASSLTEGPNTGELFF. V and J are TRBV7-6 and TRBJ2-2. CDR1 and CDR2 from the germline V gene are SGHVS and FNYEAQ. The CDR3 contains 16 residues.

This chain links TRBV29-1 with TRBJ1-1. Germline V gene lookup returns CDR1 SQVTM and CDR2 ANQGSEA. The CDR3 is 16 amino acids. CDR3 in amino acids: CSAQLRGRVSGTEAFF.

CDR3 sequence: CASSLTGSNTGELFF. V and J are TRBV28 and TRBJ2-2; TCRdb reports TRBD1, a call that lacks DNA to check it against. This CDR3 region has 15 residues. CDR1 and CDR2 (germline): MDHEN, SYDVKM. Full variable domain (remainder filled in from reference TRBV28 and TRBJ2-2): DVKVTQSSRYLVKRTGEKVFLECVQDMDHENMFWYRQDPGLGLRLIYFSYDVKMKEKGDIPEGYSVSREKKERFSLILESASTNQTSMYLCASSLTGSNTGELFFGEGSRLTVL.

The J gene is TRBJ2-7, the V gene TRBV9; TCRdb indicates TRBD2, and absent DNA this call remains unverified. Germline-derived CDR1 and CDR2 are SGDLS and YYNGEE. This CDR3 comprises 14 residues. This chain's CDR3 is CASSAGGPIYEQYF.

This chain links TRBV29-1 with TRBJ1-1. The germline CDR1 and CDR2 sequences are SQVTM and ANQGSEA. This CDR3 has 11 residues. The CDR3 loop is CSGNMGTEAFF.

The chain joins TRBV11-2 to TRBJ2-2; TCRdb selects TRBD2, and the lack of DNA leaves this call unchecked. CDR1 and CDR2 from the germline V gene are SGHAT and FQNNGV. This CDR3 is built from 14 residues. The CDR3 region is CASSSLVYTGELFF. The full variable domain, completed using reference TRBV11-2 and TRBJ2-2, is EAGVAQSPRYKIIEKRQSVAFWCNPISGHATLYWYQQILGQGPKLLIQFQNNGVVDDSQLPKDRFSAERLKGVDSTLKIQPAKLEDSAVYLCASSSLVYTGELFFGEGSRLTVL.

V and J are TRBV29-1 and TRBJ1-4; the D call from TCRdb, TRBD1, cannot be confirmed without DNA. Germline V gives CDR1 SQVTM, CDR2 ANQGSEA. The CDR3 sequence is 14 residues long. The CDR3 protein is CSVGTGLVGEKLFF. Filled out from reference TRBV29-1 and TRBJ1-4, the complete variable domain reads SAVISQKPSRDICQRGTSLTIQCQVDSQVTMMFWYRQQPGQSLTLIATANQGSEATYESGFVIDKFPISRPNLTFSTLTVSNMSPEDSSIYLCSVGTGLVGEKLFFGSGTQLSVL.

The chain is built from TRBV28 and TRBJ1-5. Germline CDR1 and CDR2: MDHEN and SYDVKM. This CDR3 contains 13 residues. CDR3 sequence reads: CASSFAGSQPQHF.

The chain employs TRBV29-1 and TRBJ2-3; the D call of TRBD1 rests on TCRdb alone, since no DNA is present to check it. CDR3 length: 16 amino acids. CDR1 and CDR2 from the germline V gene are SQVTM and ANQGSEA. This CDR3 reads CSVHFWTVSSTDTQYF.

V is TRBV6-2 or TRBV6-3 and J is TRBJ2-6; the D gene TCRdb calls, TRBD2, cannot be checked with no DNA. Per germline, CDR1 MNHEY and CDR2 SVGEGT. The CDR3 runs 19 residues. The CDR3 protein is CASRTLTGTTSSGANVLTF.

V is TRBV29-1 and J is TRBJ1-1; TCRdb indicates TRBD1, and absent DNA this call remains unverified. This CDR3 contains 14 residues. Germline loops: CDR1 SQVTM, CDR2 ANQGSEA. The CDR3: CSVEYGTGNTEAFF.

The V gene is TRBV19, the J gene TRBJ1-4; with no DNA, the TCRdb D assignment of TRBD1 cannot be verified. Germline CDR1 reads LNHDA; CDR2 reads SQIVND (reference sequence). The CDR3 has 14 residues. CDR3 sequence reads: CASKTDSYNEKLFF.

CDR3 protein: CASSPDSPYNSPLHF. The chain recombines TRBV28 with TRBJ1-6; without DNA, the TCRdb call of TRBD1 cannot be checked. CDR1 is MDHEN and CDR2 is SYDVKM in the germline V gene. CDR3 length: 15 residues.

V usage is TRBV12-3 or TRBV12-4 and J usage is TRBJ2-7. The CDR3 has 15 amino acids. CDR3 amino acids: CASSLAPRGTYEQYF.

V usage is TRBV4-2 and J usage is TRBJ2-1; the TCRdb D gene call, TRBD1, has no DNA to confirm it. Germline V lookup: CDR1 LGHNA, CDR2 YNFKEQ. CDR3 length: 16 residues. This CDR3 is CASSQPQGALDNEQFF.